Below, one T cell receptor beta chain is given with its context. Its antigen remains unknown. 5'RACE primed at constant segments yielded TCR alpha and TCR beta cDNA libraries bearing sample barcodes and UMIs. Via MiXCR, TCRdb re-called the 5' RACE reads, giving one row per CDR3 protein. The profile covers about 270,000 distinct CDR3 sequences, with under 20% appearing a single time and approximately 25% taken by the ten largest. CDR3 length: 13 amino acids. The V gene lost 5 bases and the J gene lost 3 bases, with 9 bases spanning the gap. CDR1 and CDR2 (germline): WSHSY, SAAADI. This entry is derived from a study of T-cell memory formation after mild COVID-19. Study as a whole: Clustering of TCRs was largely donor specific. General study results and limits: A balance of CD4 and CD8 characterized clones contracting day 15 to 85, whereas later expanders leaned CD4+. Nothing showed for sure that second-wave clones peaking on day 37 were SARS-CoV-2 specific.

The clonotype originates from a man between 18 and 35 years old who had mild COVID-19 (a few samples of this study predate the infection). Cell type and time point are not known. This sequence joins TRBV10-2 and TRBJ2-3, with D hard to call. Sequenced sample: PBMCs or a T cell subset sorted from them (not recorded which). CDR3 bases: TGCGCCAGCAGTAACGGACGAACAGATACGCAGTATTTT. Amino acids: CASSNGRTDTQYF.